This T cell receptor (beta chain) was identified during a study of blood T cell repertoires in COVID-19. The authors' processing: Nucleated cell counts were estimated from reference gene primer amplification. Profiling relied on immunoSEQ multiplex PCR, and the TCRdb table lists in-frame clones only, not all of them. V, J and clone size derive from that table, while D and trimming were established from the DNA sequence. The sample consists of approximately 34,000 clones, roughly 80% of them appearing once. V gave up 5 bases and J gave up 10 bases; unmatched junction bases: 8. This CDR3 is 13 amino acids long. The germline V gene encodes CDR1 MNHEY and CDR2 SVGAGI.

Sequenced sample: peripheral blood. The sequence derives from a woman in her 70s with acute or convalescent COVID-19. This chain connects TRBV6-5 to TRBJ2-1; 7 bases match TRBD2. The CDR3 DNA follows: TGTGCCAGCAGTAGACTGGGGGAGGGGGAGCAGTTCTTC. Translation: CASSRLGEGEQFF.